The 24 T cell receptor beta chains in this list originate from one sample, sequenced in a study of neurological immune-mediated disorders. TCRdb passed the 5' RACE reads through MiXCR, listing each CDR3 protein once. The data show 45,000 to 65,000 distinct CDR3 sequences, with 4% to 5.5% seen just once and about 3.1% held by the top ten. Sequences were obtained from PBMCs. These receptor sequences come from a man over 45 with multiple sclerosis.

In regard to this clonotype: A single base separates this from a much larger clone, so it may be a read error. This sequence joins TRBV4-1 and TRBJ2-7; no firm D call. Germline V gene lookup returns CDR1 MGHRA and CDR2 YSYEKL. The CDR3 extends over 15 amino acids. V dropped 0 bases and J dropped 3 bases, with 12 bases sitting between them. The CDR3 region is CASSQDEKTDYEQYF. CDR3 bases: TGCGCCAGCAGCCAAGATGAGAAAACGGACTACGAGCAGTACTTC.

The chain carries TRBV7-2 and TRBJ1-3; D gene unclear. The CDR3 has 14 amino acids. Per germline, CDR1 SGHTA and CDR2 FQGNSA. Trimming stripped 5 bases from V and 1 base from J, with 9 bases between. The CDR3 loop reads CASSPTESGNTIYF. The CDR3 coding sequence is TGTGCCAGCAGCCCGACGGAATCTGGAAACACCATATATTTT.

This clonotype was seen ten or more times. The chain recombines TRBV5-1 with TRBJ2-3; D call uncertain. The CDR3 spans 17 residues. Germline V lookup: CDR1 SGHRS, CDR2 YFSETQ. Trimming pared 2 bases from V and 3 bases from J, leaving 19 bases between. The CDR3 sequence is CASSFIANYRITDTQYF. The DNA for the CDR3 is TGCGCCAGCAGCTTTATTGCAAATTACCGCATTACAGATACGCAGTATTTT.

This clonotype was counted at least ten times. The chain links TRBV6-1 to TRBJ2-1; a weak D match, TRBD2 (6 bases). The CDR3 sequence is 15 residues long. Trimming stripped 3 bases from V and 9 bases from J, with 18 bases between. The V gene's germline CDR1 is MNHNS and CDR2 SASEGT. This chain's CDR3 is CASSDQTSSVGEQFF. CDR3 in DNA: TGTGCCAGCAGTGATCAGACTAGTTCAGTAGGTGAGCAGTTCTTC.

This clonotype has at least ten counts. The gene calls are TRBV2 and TRBJ1-6; unclear D gene. This CDR3 is 14 amino acids long. Between the trimmed V and J ends, which lost 0 bases and 9 bases, there was a span of 9 bases. Germline CDR1 and CDR2: SNHLY and FYNNEI. The DNA of the CDR3 is TGTGCCAGCAGTGAAGCGCCCGCCTTTTCACCCCTCCACTTT. Translating it yields CASSEAPAFSPLHF.

Notes on this clonotype: Germline is not matched at one junction end, which may reflect a read error. This chain joins TRBV27 and TRBJ1-6, with a tentative D call TRBD1 (5 bases). The CDR3 contains 12 residues. The germline V gene encodes CDR1 MNHEY and CDR2 SMNVEV (reference sequence). CDR3 DNA: TGTGCCAGCAGTCCCCGCGTGGGGCCCCTACACTTT. It encodes CASSPRVGPLHF.

This clonotype was counted ten times or more. This chain uses TRBV7-9 with TRBJ1-5, with TRBD1 as a possible D gene (5 bases). This CDR3 contains 16 residues. V was trimmed by 1 base and J by 1 base, leaving 11 bases between them. Germline V CDR1 and CDR2: SEHNR, FQNEAQ (reference sequence). The DNA of the CDR3 is TGTGCCAGCAGCTTAGGTACTGGGGGGAGCAATCAGCCCCAGCATTTT. Protein product: CASSLGTGGSNQPQHF.

This chain uses TRBV5-6 with TRBJ1-6; TRBD1 aligns across 9 bases. V lost 0 bases to trimming and J lost 7 bases; unmatched junction nucleotides: 8. The CDR3 sequence is 17 residues long. Per the germline V gene, CDR1 is SGHDT and CDR2 is YYEEEE. The CDR3 is CASSLAGDRAPNSPLHF. The CDR3 DNA reads as TGTGCCAGCAGCTTGGCCGGGGACAGGGCTCCCAATTCACCCCTCCACTTT.

This clonotype was detected many times. The J gene is TRBJ2-7, the V gene TRBV7-8; D not certain. Per germline, CDR1 SGHVS and CDR2 FQNEAQ. The CDR3 covers 12 residues. V was trimmed by 3 bases and J by 4 bases, leaving 7 bases between them. The CDR3 coding sequence is TGTGCCAGCAGCTTTGTAGGGTACGAGCAGTACTTC. Encoded protein: CASSFVGYEQYF.

The gene calls are TRBV2 and TRBJ2-1; TRBD1 aligns across 9 bases. The length of the CDR3 is 15 residues. Germline CDR1 SNHLY, CDR2 FYNNEI. The V and J ends lost 2 bases and 4 bases, in that order; junction bases with no gene match: 3. Written as DNA, the CDR3 is TGTGCCAGCAGTGAAAGGGACAGGGCTTACAATGAGCAGTTCTTC. Translated, it gives CASSERDRAYNEQFF. The full variable domain, with the rest looked up from reference TRBV2 and TRBJ2-1, is EPEVTQTPSHQVTQMGQEVILRCVPISNHLYFYWYRQILGQKVEFLVSFYNNEISEKSEIFDDQFSVERPDGSNFTLKIRSTKLEDSAMYFCASSERDRAYNEQFFGPGTRLTVL.

Details on this clonotype: Its ends do not fully match the called genes, so a read error is possible. The V and J genes are TRBV4-1 and TRBJ1-6; 9 bases align to TRBD1. The CDR3 is 16 residues long. Germline assignment: CDR1 MGHRA and CDR2 YSYEKL. As DNA, the CDR3 is TGCGCCAGCAGCCAGGCCTCCGGGACAGGGCAATCACCCCTCAACTTT. Amino acids: CASSQASGTGQSPLNF.

This clonotype was recorded a few times. A read error may explain this, as a much larger clone is one base away. CDR3 residues: CVSSGVSSYEQYF. In nucleotides, the CDR3 is TGTGTCAGCAGCGGGGTCAGCTCCTACGAGCAGTACTTC. V gene TRBV9 combines with J gene TRBJ2-7, with TRBD2 matching 7 bases. This CDR3 region has 13 residues. Per germline, CDR1 SGDLS and CDR2 YYNGEE.

This clonotype was recorded many times. This chain uses TRBV28 with TRBJ1-2, with D unresolved. Trimming took off 8 bases at V and 8 bases at J, with 12 bases between the two ends. Looked up from germline, CDR1 is MDHEN and CDR2 is SYDVKM. This CDR3 has 11 amino acids. Written as DNA, the CDR3 is TGTGCCAGCCGCACCGGGTTGGGCTACACCTTC. The encoded protein is CASRTGLGYTF.

This clonotype has at least ten counts. This sequence joins TRBV10-3 and TRBJ2-5; weak D call: TRBD1 (7 bases). V shed 6 bases and J shed 2 bases, with 13 bases lying between them. In germline, CDR1 is ENHRY, CDR2 SYGVKD. This CDR3 is built from 14 residues. The CDR3 loop is CAIRAGGMQETQYF. The CDR3 nucleotides read TGTGCCATCAGGGCAGGGGGGATGCAAGAGACCCAGTACTTC.

This clonotype was observed at least ten times. The chain uses TRBV20-1 and TRBJ1-2; D is undetermined. The CDR3 contains 11 residues. Trimming removed 5 bases from V and 5 bases from J, with 9 bases in between. CDR1 is DFQATT, CDR2 SNEGSKA, per germline (reference sequence). CDR3 sequence: CSAPWEYGYTF. Written as DNA, the CDR3 is TGCAGTGCTCCATGGGAGTATGGCTACACCTTC.

This clonotype was recorded many times. The chain has TRBV7-6 and TRBJ2-3; D possibly uses TRBD1 or TRBD2 (5 bases each). This CDR3 is built from 14 residues. The V and J ends lost 4 bases and 2 bases respectively, with 10 bases between them. CDR1 SGHVS and CDR2 FNYEAQ come from the germline V gene. CDR3 residues: CASSSVGATDTQYF. The CDR3 DNA sequence: TGTGCCAGCAGCTCTGTCGGGGCCACAGATACGCAGTATTTT.

Many counts were recorded for this clonotype. This chain links TRBV20-1 with TRBJ1-6; no definite D call. V lost 5 bases and J 8 bases, leaving 16 bases between the germline ends. Germline loops: CDR1 DFQATT, CDR2 SNEGSKA (reference sequence). This CDR3 comprises 14 residues. DNA of the CDR3: TGCAGTGCTGGCCAGATACTTCCAGATTCACCCCTCCACTTT. Its protein is CSAGQILPDSPLHF.

This clonotype was detected only a few times. The chain is built from TRBV29-1 and TRBJ2-4, with D possibly being TRBD1 (6 bases). This CDR3 has 13 residues. V was trimmed by 2 bases and J by 8 bases, leaving 13 bases between them. The V gene's germline CDR1 is SQVTM and CDR2 ANQGSEA. CDR3 DNA: TGCAGCGTTGAACTTCAGGCAGGGGACATTCAGTACTTC. Translating it yields CSVELQAGDIQYF. Combining the CDR3 with reference TRBV29-1 and TRBJ2-4 gives the whole variable domain SAVISQKPSRDICQRGTSLTIQCQVDSQVTMMFWYRQQPGQSLTLIATANQGSEATYESGFVIDKFPISRPNLTFSTLTVSNMSPEDSSIYLCSVELQAGDIQYFGAGTRLSVL.

This clonotype was counted at least ten times. The chain couples TRBV29-1 to TRBJ2-7, with 13 bases fitting TRBD2. Germline V gives CDR1 SQVTM, CDR2 ANQGSEA. V was clipped by 6 bases and J by 5 bases; unmatched bases: 19. There are 18 residues in the CDR3. The CDR3 sequence is CSVTVAGLAGALGHEQYF. In nucleotides, the CDR3 is TGCAGCGTCACCGTGGCTGGACTAGCGGGAGCGCTTGGCCACGAGCAGTACTTC.

This clonotype was counted many times. This chain connects TRBV4-2 to TRBJ2-5; TRBD1 matches at 7 bases. CDR3 length equals 15 residues. The germline gives CDR1 LGHNA, CDR2 YNFKEQ. J was trimmed by 5 bases and V by 4 bases; bases with no gene match: 10. This CDR3 reads CASSPTGNTIETQYF. The CDR3 nucleotides are TGTGCCAGCAGCCCGACAGGGAATACTATCGAGACCCAGTACTTC.

In this sample, this clonotype turned up a few times. The chain combines TRBV28 with TRBJ1-1; D uncertain. CDR1 MDHEN and CDR2 SYDVKM come from the germline V gene. V lost 5 bases to trimming and J lost 5 bases, with 12 bases between them. The CDR3 length is 13 residues. CDR3 bases: TGTGCCAGCAGTATCCTTCCGGTGACTGAAGCTTTCTTT. Its protein product is CASSILPVTEAFF.

This clonotype showed up many times. The chain employs TRBV7-9 and TRBJ2-3; 12 bases match TRBD2. Per the germline V gene, CDR1 is SEHNR and CDR2 is FQNEAQ (reference sequence). V shed 5 bases, J shed 0 bases, and the junction held 6 bases outside the gene matches. The CDR3 runs 17 residues. CDR3 residues: CASSPRLAGGSTDTQYF. For the CDR3, the DNA is TGTGCCAGCAGCCCCAGGCTAGCGGGAGGGAGCACAGATACGCAGTATTTT.

This chain connects TRBV20-1 to TRBJ2-2; unclear D gene. There are 14 residues in the CDR3. The V end lost 3 bases, the J end lost 3 bases, and 11 bases lay between the germline ends. Per the germline V gene, CDR1 is DFQATT and CDR2 is SNEGSKA (reference sequence). DNA of the CDR3: TGCAGTGCTAGTAGGAACATCGACACCGGGGAGCTGTTTTTT. This encodes CSASRNIDTGELFF.

This clonotype was detected ten times or more. This chain uses TRBV20-1 with TRBJ2-2, with D possibly matching TRBD1 (5 bases). The V gene lost 6 bases and the J gene lost 6 bases, with 17 bases spanning the gap. CDR1 is DFQATT, CDR2 SNEGSKA, per germline (reference sequence). The CDR3 is 14 residues long. Here the CDR3 DNA reads TGCAGTGCCAAAAACCCCACAGGTGCCGGGGAGCTGTTTTTT. Translation: CSAKNPTGAGELFF.